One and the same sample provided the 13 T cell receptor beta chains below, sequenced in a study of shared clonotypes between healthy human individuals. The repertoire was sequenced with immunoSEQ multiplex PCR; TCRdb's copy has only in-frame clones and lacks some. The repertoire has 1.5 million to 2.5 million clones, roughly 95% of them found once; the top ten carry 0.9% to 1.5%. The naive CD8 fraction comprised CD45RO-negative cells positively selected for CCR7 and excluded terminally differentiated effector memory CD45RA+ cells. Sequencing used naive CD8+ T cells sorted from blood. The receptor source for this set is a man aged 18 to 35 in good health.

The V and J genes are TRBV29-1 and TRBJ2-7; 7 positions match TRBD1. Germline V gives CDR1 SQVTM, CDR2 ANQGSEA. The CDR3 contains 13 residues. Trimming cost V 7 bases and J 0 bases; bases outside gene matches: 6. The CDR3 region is CSGRGQSSYEQYF. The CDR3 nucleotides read TGCAGCGGTCGGGGACAGAGCTCCTACGAGCAGTACTTC.

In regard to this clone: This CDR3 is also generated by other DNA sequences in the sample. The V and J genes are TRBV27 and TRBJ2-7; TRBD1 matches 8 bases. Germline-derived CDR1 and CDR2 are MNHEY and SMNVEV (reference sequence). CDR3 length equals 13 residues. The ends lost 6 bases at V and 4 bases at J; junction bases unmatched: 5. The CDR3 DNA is TGTGCCAGCAGCCCGACAGGGGCTTACGAGCAGTACTTC. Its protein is CASSPTGAYEQYF.

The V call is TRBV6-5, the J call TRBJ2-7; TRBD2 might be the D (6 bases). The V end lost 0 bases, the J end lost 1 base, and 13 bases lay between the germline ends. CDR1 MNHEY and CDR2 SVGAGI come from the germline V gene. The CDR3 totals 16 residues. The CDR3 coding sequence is TGTGCCAGCAGTTACTCTCTAGCGCCCAATTCCTACGAGCAGTACTTC. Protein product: CASSYSLAPNSYEQYF.

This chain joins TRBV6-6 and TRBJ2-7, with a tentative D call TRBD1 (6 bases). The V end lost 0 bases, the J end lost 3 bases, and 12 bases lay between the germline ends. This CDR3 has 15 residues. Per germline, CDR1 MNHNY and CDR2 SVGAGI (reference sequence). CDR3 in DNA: TGTGCCAGCAGTTACTCGAACAGGGAGAACTACGAGCAGTACTTC. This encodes CASSYSNRENYEQYF.

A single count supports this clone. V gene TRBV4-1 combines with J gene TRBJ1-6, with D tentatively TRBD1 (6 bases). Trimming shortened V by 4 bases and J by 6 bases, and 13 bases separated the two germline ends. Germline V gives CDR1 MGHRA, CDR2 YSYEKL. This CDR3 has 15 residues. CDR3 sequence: CASSPWGAANSPLHF. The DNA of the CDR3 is TGCGCCAGCAGCCCCTGGGGGGCCGCTAATTCACCCCTCCACTTT.

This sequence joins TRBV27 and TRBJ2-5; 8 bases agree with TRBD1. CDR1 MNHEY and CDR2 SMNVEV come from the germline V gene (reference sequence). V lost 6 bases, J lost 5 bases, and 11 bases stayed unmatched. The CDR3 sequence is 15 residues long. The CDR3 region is CASSREIQGDETQYF. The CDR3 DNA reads TGTGCCAGCAGCCGAGAGATACAGGGGGACGAGACCCAGTACTTC.

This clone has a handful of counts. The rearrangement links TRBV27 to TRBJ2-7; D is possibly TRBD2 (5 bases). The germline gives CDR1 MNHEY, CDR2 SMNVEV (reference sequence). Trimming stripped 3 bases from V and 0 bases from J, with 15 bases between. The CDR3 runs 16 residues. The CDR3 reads CASSFSGLPSSYEQYF. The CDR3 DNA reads TGTGCCAGCAGTTTCTCCGGACTGCCGAGCTCCTACGAGCAGTACTTC.

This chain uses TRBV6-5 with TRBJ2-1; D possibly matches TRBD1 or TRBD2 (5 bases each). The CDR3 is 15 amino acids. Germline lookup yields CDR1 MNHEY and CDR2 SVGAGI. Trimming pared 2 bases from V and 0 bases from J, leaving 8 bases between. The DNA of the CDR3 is TGTGCCAGCAGTTACCCAGGGAGCTCCTACAATGAGCAGTTCTTC. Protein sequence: CASSYPGSSYNEQFF.

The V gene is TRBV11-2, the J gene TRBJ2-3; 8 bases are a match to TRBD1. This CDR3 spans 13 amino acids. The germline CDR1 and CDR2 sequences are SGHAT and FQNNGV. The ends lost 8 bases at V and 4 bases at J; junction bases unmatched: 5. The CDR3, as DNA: TGTGCCAGCTTCCCAGGGGGCTCAGATACGCAGTATTTT. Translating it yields CASFPGGSDTQYF.

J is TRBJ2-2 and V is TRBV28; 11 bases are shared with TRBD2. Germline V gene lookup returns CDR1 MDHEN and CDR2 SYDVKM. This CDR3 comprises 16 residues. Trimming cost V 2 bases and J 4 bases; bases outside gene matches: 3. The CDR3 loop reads CASSLGTSGGTGELFF. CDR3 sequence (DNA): TGTGCCAGCAGTTTAGGCACTAGCGGGGGCACCGGGGAGCTGTTTTTT. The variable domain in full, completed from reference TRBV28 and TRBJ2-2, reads DVKVTQSSRYLVKRTGEKVFLECVQDMDHENMFWYRQDPGLGLRLIYFSYDVKMKEKGDIPEGYSVSREKKERFSLILESASTNQTSMYLCASSLGTSGGTGELFFGEGSRLTVL.

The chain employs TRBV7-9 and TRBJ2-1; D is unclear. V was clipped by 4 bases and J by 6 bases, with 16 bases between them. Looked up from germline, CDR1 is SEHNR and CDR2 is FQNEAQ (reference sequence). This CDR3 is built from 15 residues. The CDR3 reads CASSYPATSGNEQFF. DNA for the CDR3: TGTGCCAGCAGCTACCCGGCCACCTCGGGCAATGAGCAGTTCTTC.

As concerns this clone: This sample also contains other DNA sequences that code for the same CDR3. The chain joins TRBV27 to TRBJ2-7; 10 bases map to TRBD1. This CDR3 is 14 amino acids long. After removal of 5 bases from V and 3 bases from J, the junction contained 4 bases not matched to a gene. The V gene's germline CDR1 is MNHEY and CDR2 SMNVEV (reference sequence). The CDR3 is CASSAGTGDYEQYF. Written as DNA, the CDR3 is TGTGCCAGCAGTGCCGGGACAGGGGACTACGAGCAGTACTTC.

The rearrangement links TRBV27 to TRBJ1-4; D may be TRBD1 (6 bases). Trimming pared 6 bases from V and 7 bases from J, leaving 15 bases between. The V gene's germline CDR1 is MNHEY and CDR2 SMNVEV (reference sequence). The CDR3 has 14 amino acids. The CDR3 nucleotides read TGTGCCAGCAGCCCCGGGGGAGGGGGTGAAAAACTGTTTTTT. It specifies CASSPGGGGEKLFF.